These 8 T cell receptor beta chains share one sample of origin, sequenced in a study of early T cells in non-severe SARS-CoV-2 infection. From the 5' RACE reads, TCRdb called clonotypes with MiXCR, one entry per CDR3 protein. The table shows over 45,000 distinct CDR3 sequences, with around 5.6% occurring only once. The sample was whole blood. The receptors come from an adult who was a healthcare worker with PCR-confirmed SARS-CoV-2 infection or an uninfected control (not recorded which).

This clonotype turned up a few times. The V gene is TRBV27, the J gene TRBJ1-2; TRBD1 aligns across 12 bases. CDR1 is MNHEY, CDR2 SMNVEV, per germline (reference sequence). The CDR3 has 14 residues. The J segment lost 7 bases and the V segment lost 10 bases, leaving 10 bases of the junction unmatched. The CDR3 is CATRRGQGASGYTF. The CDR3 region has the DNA TGTGCCACCAGAAGGGGACAGGGGGCGAGTGGCTACACCTTC.

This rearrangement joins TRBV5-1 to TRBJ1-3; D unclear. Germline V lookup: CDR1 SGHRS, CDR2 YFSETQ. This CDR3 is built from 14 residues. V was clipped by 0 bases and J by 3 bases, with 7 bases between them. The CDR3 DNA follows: TGCGCCAGCAGCTTGGCGGGAGATGGAAACACCATATATTTT. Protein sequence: CASSLAGDGNTIYF.

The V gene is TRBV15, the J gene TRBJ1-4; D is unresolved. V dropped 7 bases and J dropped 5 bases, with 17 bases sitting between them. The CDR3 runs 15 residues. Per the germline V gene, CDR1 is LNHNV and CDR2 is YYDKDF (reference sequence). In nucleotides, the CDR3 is TGTGCCACCACGATCAAAGGGCATTTAAATGAAAAACTGTTTTTT. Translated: CATTIKGHLNEKLFF. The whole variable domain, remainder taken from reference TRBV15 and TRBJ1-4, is DAMVIQNPRYQVTQFGKPVTLSCSQTLNHNVMYWYQQKSSQAPKLLFHYYDKDFNNEADTPDNFQSRRPNTSFCFLDIRSPGLGDTAMYLCATTIKGHLNEKLFFGSGTQLSVL.

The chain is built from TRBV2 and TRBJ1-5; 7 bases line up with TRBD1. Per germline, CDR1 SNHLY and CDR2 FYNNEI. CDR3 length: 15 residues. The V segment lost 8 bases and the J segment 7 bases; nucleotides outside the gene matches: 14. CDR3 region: CASGITGVVGQPQHF. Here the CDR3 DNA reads TGTGCCAGCGGGATAACAGGGGTTGTTGGGCAGCCCCAGCATTTT.

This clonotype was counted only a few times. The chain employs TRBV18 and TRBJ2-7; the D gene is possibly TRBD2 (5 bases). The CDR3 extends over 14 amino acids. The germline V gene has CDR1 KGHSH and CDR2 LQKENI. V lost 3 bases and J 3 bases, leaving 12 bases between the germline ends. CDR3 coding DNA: TGTGCCAGCTCACCCGGCGGACTCATCTACGAGCAGTACTTC. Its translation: CASSPGGLIYEQYF. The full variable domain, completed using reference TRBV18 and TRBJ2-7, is NAGVMQNPRHLVRRRGQEARLRCSPMKGHSHVYWYRQLPEEGLKFMVYLQKENIIDESGMPKERFSAEFPKEGPSILRIQQVVRGDSAAYFCASSPGGLIYEQYFGPGTRLTVT.

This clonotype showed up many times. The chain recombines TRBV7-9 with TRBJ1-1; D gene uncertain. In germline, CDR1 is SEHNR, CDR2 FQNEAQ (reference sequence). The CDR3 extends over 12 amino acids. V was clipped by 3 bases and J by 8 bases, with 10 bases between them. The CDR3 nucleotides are TGTGCCAGCAGCTTGCTACAGACGGAAGCTTTCTTT. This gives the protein CASSLLQTEAFF. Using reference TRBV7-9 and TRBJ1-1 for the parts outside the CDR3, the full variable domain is DTGVSQNPRHKITKRGQNVTFRCDPISEHNRLYWYRQTLGQGPEFLTYFQNEAQLEKSRLLSDRFSAERPKGSFSTLEIQRTEQGDSAMYLCASSLLQTEAFFGQGTRLTVV.

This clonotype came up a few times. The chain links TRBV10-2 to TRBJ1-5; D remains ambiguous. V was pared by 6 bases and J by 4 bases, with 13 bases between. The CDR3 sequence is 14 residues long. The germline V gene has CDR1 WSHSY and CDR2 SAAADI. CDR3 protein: CASRETLGNQPQHF. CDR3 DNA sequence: TGCGCCAGCAGAGAGACCCTAGGGAATCAGCCCCAGCATTTT.

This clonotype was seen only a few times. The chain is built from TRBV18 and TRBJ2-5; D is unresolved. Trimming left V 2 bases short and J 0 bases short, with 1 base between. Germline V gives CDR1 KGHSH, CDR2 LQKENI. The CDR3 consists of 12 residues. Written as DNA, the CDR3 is TGTGCCAGCTCACCAGACCAAGAGACCCAGTACTTC. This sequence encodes CASSPDQETQYF.